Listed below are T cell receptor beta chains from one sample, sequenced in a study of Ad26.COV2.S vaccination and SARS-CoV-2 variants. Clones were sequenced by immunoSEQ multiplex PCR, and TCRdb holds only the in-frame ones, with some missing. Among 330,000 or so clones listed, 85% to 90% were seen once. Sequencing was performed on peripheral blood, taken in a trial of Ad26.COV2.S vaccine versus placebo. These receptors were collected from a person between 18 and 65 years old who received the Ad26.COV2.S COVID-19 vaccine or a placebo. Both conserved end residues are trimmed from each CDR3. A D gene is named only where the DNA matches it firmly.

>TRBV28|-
ASSSQGQKAKLF
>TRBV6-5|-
ASSYQVTDTQY
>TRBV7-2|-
ASSFYSSGELF
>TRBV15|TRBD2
ATRRTSGGATDTQY
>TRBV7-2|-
ASSPPGETQY
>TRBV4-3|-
ASSQYWSPAVAF
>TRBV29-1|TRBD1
SAGTGNIMNTEAF
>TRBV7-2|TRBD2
ASSFSGRAYNEQF
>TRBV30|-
AWSGDTGELF
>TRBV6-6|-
ASTLEAASNQPQH
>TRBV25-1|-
ASSESGRGQYNEQF
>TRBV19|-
ASSIAEYGYT
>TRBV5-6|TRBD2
ASSLADAGGYGEQF
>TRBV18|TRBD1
ASSPLDRVDGYT
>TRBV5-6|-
ASSFGPGYEQY
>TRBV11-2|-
ASSLTGNIQY
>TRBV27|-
ASSLSGSREQY
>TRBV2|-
ASSRTPINQPQH